Below are 29 T cell receptor beta chains sequenced from a single sample in a study of blood T cells in healthy people across ages. A second PCR, run for about 6 to 12 cycles, used a sample-barcoded 5' primer plus a J-beta primer mix. TCRdb recomputed calls from the 5' RACE reads with MiXCR, one row per CDR3 protein. The sample yields about 830,000 distinct CDR3 sequences, 58% seen once. Sequences were obtained from blood. The receptor set was obtained from a man younger than 45 in good health.

The chain has TRBV5-1 and TRBJ1-1, with TRBD1 matching over 8 bases. Germline V gene data show CDR1 as SGHRS and CDR2 as YFSETQ. The CDR3 has 12 amino acids. Unmatched junction bases numbered 3, after V lost 7 bases and J lost 4 bases. The CDR3 bases are TGCGCCAGCGCGGACAGGGCCACTGAAGCTTTCTTT. Translating gives CASADRATEAFF.

A remark on this clonotype: This sequence may be a read error, since a much larger clone differs from it by one base. The V and J genes are TRBV7-2 and TRBJ2-3; no firm D call. The CDR3 is 16 amino acids. Germline CDR1 and CDR2: SGHTA and FQGNSA. The CDR3 nucleotides are TGTGCCAGCAGCTTAAATCGGTTTAGCTACACAGATATGCAGTATTTT. Protein sequence: CASSLNRFSYTDMQYF.

This chain joins TRBV29-1 and TRBJ2-6; 8 nucleotides line up with TRBD1. The CDR3 has 16 amino acids. Germline CDR1 is SQVTM and CDR2 is ANQGSEA. With V trimmed by 5 bases and J by 1 base, 7 bases remained unmatched. The CDR3 bases are TGCAGCGTTTCCGGGACAGGAGATTCTGGGGCCAACGTCCTGACTTTC. As protein: CSVSGTGDSGANVLTF.

This rearrangement joins TRBV2 to TRBJ2-1; 11 bases align to TRBD2. CDR1 and CDR2 (germline): SNHLY, FYNNEI. This CDR3 region has 15 residues. J lost 12 bases, V lost 4 bases, and 11 bases had no gene match. CDR3 region: CASSAETSGVVGQFF. The CDR3 DNA sequence: TGTGCCAGCAGTGCGGAGACTAGCGGGGTGGTTGGGCAGTTCTTC.

The CDR3 nucleotides read TGTGCCTGGAGTAGAGACAGGGGCTACACCTTC. It codes for CAWSRDRGYTF. The V and J genes are TRBV30 and TRBJ1-2, with D maybe TRBD1 (6 bases). V was cut by 2 bases and J by 8 bases, with 9 bases left in between. The germline CDR1 and CDR2 sequences are GTSNPN and SVGIG (reference sequence). The CDR3 spans 11 residues.

The V gene is TRBV2, the J gene TRBJ2-7, with 7 bases identical to TRBD1. CDR1 and CDR2 from the germline V gene are SNHLY and FYNNEI. V dropped 9 bases and J dropped 2; count of bases not matched to a gene: 16. The CDR3 covers 16 residues. The CDR3 DNA reads TGTGCCAGTCAACTTCGATCAGGGGGATCGACCTACGAGCAGTACTTC. The encoded protein is CASQLRSGGSTYEQYF.

In its sample, this clonotype was seen a few times. V gene TRBV6-6 combines with J gene TRBJ2-1; no clear D. The CDR3 has 13 residues. The germline V and J ends were trimmed by 0 bases and 9 bases, with 9 bases remaining between them. Germline lookup yields CDR1 MNHNY and CDR2 SVGAGI (reference sequence). CDR3 DNA sequence: TGTGCCAGCAGTTACTCCGCCTCCGGTGAGCAGTTCTTC. As protein: CASSYSASGEQFF.

Worth noting for this clonotype: Its ends do not fully match the called genes, so a read error is possible. The rearrangement uses TRBV20-1 and TRBJ2-4; no clear D. Germline CDR1 DFQATT, CDR2 SNEGSKA (reference sequence). CDR3 length: 15 residues. This CDR3 is CSASGTLEAKNIRYF. The CDR3 bases are TGCAGTGCTAGCGGTACCCTTGAAGCCAAAAACATTCGGTACTTC.

This clonotype came up a few times. This chain links TRBV20-1 with TRBJ2-3, with 7 bases that match TRBD2. V was pared by 1 base and J by 1 base, with 2 bases of the junction left unmatched. Germline-derived CDR1 and CDR2 are DFQATT and SNEGSKA (reference sequence). The CDR3 contains 14 residues. The CDR3 DNA follows: TGCAGTGCTAGAGTAGCGGGCCGCACAGATACGCAGTATTTT. Protein product: CSARVAGRTDTQYF.

This clonotype was picked up one time. This chain uses TRBV20-1 with TRBJ1-1; TRBD1 matches at 8 bases. Germline assignment: CDR1 DFQATT and CDR2 SNEGSKA (reference sequence). V trimming: 6 bases; J trimming: 3 bases; junction bases outside the gene matches: 6. The CDR3 runs to 13 residues. CDR3 in DNA: TGCAGTGCCAAGGACAGGGAGCACACTGAAGCTTTCTTT. This sequence encodes CSAKDREHTEAFF.

The chain links TRBV20-1 to TRBJ2-5, with D perhaps matching TRBD1 or TRBD2 (5 bases each). Germline V lookup: CDR1 DFQATT, CDR2 SNEGSKA (reference sequence). Trimming stripped 6 bases from V and 5 bases from J, with 13 bases between. The CDR3 is 12 residues long. The CDR3 loop reads CSARERMETQYF. The CDR3 DNA is TGCAGTGCCAGGGAGAGAATGGAGACCCAGTACTTC.

This clonotype was observed a few times. The chain links TRBV6-5 to TRBJ2-4, with TRBD1 matching 10 bases. The end of the DNA aligns better with TRBJ2-7, so the J call may be wrong. The CDR3 contains 15 residues. CDR1 is MNHEY and CDR2 is SVGAGI in the germline V gene. The CDR3 loop is CASSYDDRGLGEQYF. Here the CDR3 DNA reads TGTGCCAGCAGTTACGACGACAGGGGGCTAGGCGAGCAGTACTTC.

This clonotype turned up a few times. J is TRBJ2-7 and V is TRBV7-9; D is possibly TRBD1 or TRBD2 (5 bases each). Germline-derived CDR1 and CDR2 are SEHNR and FQNEAQ (reference sequence). Trimming took 5 bases from V and 9 from J, leaving 17 bases between them. CDR3 length: 13 residues. The CDR3 DNA sequence: TGTGCCAGCAGCCCCGGTGGGGGTTGGGGGCAGTACTTC. As protein: CASSPGGGWGQYF.

This chain connects TRBV27 to TRBJ1-1, with 9 bases fitting TRBD1. The V and J ends lost 6 bases and 5 bases, in that order; junction bases with no gene match: 7. This CDR3 spans 14 amino acids. Germline V gene lookup returns CDR1 MNHEY and CDR2 SMNVEV (reference sequence). CDR3 loop: CASSFGTGKTEAFF. The CDR3 nucleotides are TGTGCCAGCAGCTTCGGGACAGGGAAAACTGAAGCTTTCTTT.

This sequence joins TRBV6-2 or TRBV6-3 and TRBJ2-5, with D hard to call. The assigned J gene may be wrong: the sequence end matches TRBJ2-7 better. From germline, CDR1 is MNHEY and CDR2 SVGEGT. The CDR3 covers 13 residues. The CDR3 here is CASSYGWSGEQYF. CDR3 coding DNA: TGTGCCAGCAGTTACGGGTGGTCGGGCGAGCAGTACTTC.

Points on this clonotype: At one end, the junction sequence differs from germline, possibly due to a read error. The chain has TRBV29-1 and TRBJ2-7; the match to TRBD1 covers 10 bases. Germline values: CDR1 SQVTM, CDR2 ANQGSEA. This CDR3 is 12 amino acids long. In DNA form, the CDR3 reads TGCAGCGTCGAACAGGGACAGGGGTCAATTAGCTTC. Translation: CSVEQGQGSISF.

This chain connects TRBV7-9 to TRBJ2-7, with D possibly matching TRBD2 (5 bases). This CDR3 has 15 residues. CDR1 is SEHNR, CDR2 FQNEAQ, per germline (reference sequence). V was shortened by 3 bases and J by 7 bases, with 19 bases between the two germline ends. CDR3 sequence (DNA): TGTGCCAGCAGCTTCACTCGGGGTGGTTACAATGAGCAGTACTTC. It specifies CASSFTRGGYNEQYF.

The chain joins TRBV20-1 to TRBJ2-7; 9 nucleotides align to TRBD2. The length of the CDR3 is 15 residues. Per the germline V gene, CDR1 is DFQATT and CDR2 is SNEGSKA (reference sequence). The V segment lost 3 bases and the J segment 2 bases; nucleotides outside the gene matches: 8. CDR3 DNA: TGCAGTGCTAGTGCTAGCGGGGAGAAAGCCTACGAGCAGTACTTC. Amino acids: CSASASGEKAYEQYF.

This clonotype turned up a few times. V is TRBV7-2 and J is TRBJ2-7; TRBD2 agrees at 7 bases. With 5 bases clipped from V and 4 bases from J, the junction kept 8 bases outside the gene matches. CDR1 and CDR2 from the germline V gene are SGHTA and FQGNSA. CDR3 length: 14 amino acids. CDR3 loop: CASSVSGGGYEQYF. The CDR3 region has the DNA TGTGCCAGCAGCGTATCGGGGGGAGGGTACGAGCAGTACTTC.

This chain links TRBV29-1 with TRBJ1-2; D unclear. The CDR3 spans 14 residues. The germline V gene encodes CDR1 SQVTM and CDR2 ANQGSEA. Trimming cost V 7 bases and J 3 bases, with 18 bases left between them. The CDR3 nucleotides read TGCAGCGCCGTGGACGGGCGGAGTGACTATGGCTACACCTTC. Protein: CSAVDGRSDYGYTF.

This clonotype was detected a few times. This chain uses TRBV4-2 with TRBJ2-7; D is unresolved. This CDR3 is built from 15 residues. Trimming pared 3 bases from V and 5 bases from J, leaving 17 bases between. Germline CDR1 is LGHNA and CDR2 is YNFKEQ. The CDR3 protein is CASSQTLGSAHEQYF. CDR3 coding DNA: TGTGCCAGCAGCCAGACTTTGGGGTCGGCCCACGAGCAGTACTTC.

This clonotype has just a few counts. The chain joins TRBV12-3 or TRBV12-4 to TRBJ2-5, with D possibly matching TRBD2 (5 bases). Trimming stripped 1 base from V and 5 bases from J, with 8 bases between. The CDR3 spans 13 residues. DNA of the CDR3: TGTGCCAGCAGTTTAGAGCAGCGGGAGACCCAGTACTTC. This encodes CASSLEQRETQYF.

This chain joins TRBV9 and TRBJ2-7, with D perhaps matching TRBD1 or TRBD2 (5 bases each). Germline V lookup: CDR1 SGDLS, CDR2 YYNGEE. The CDR3 consists of 14 residues. The germline V and J ends were trimmed by 0 bases and 7 bases, with 14 bases remaining between them. The CDR3 DNA reads TGTGCCAGCAGCGTAGGACAGCGAGAGGGGGAGCAGTACTTC. It encodes CASSVGQREGEQYF.

This clonotype was seen repeatedly, ten times or more. This chain connects TRBV13 to TRBJ2-4, with D perhaps matching TRBD1 (6 bases). CDR3 length: 17 residues. The germline gives CDR1 PRHDT, CDR2 FYEKMQ (reference sequence). Trimming cost V 5 bases and J 0 bases, with 17 bases left between them. In DNA form, the CDR3 reads TGTGCCAGCAGCGGACAGCCATTCAGGGGAGCCAAAAACATTCAGTACTTC. Translating it yields CASSGQPFRGAKNIQYF.

This clonotype has more than one count but fewer than ten. This chain joins TRBV20-1 and TRBJ2-1; 11 bases align to TRBD1. The CDR3 totals 14 residues. The V gene end was trimmed by 1 base and the J gene end by 9 bases; junction bases not matched to a gene: 5. Germline V gene sequence: CDR1 DFQATT, CDR2 SNEGSKA (reference sequence). CDR3 sequence (DNA): TGCAGTGCTAGAGTGGGGACAGGGGGAGGTGAGCAGTTCTTC. It specifies CSARVGTGGGEQFF.

In its sample, this clonotype was seen a few times. This sequence joins TRBV6-5 and TRBJ2-1; D uncertain. Per germline, CDR1 MNHEY and CDR2 SVGAGI. V lost 2 bases, J lost 6 bases, and 11 bases lay in between. The CDR3 contains 14 residues. CDR3 nucleotides: TGTGCCAGCAGTTACGGCCTAGTAAGCAATGAGCAGTTCTTC. Encoded protein: CASSYGLVSNEQFF.

This clonotype was seen just once. The chain joins TRBV7-2 to TRBJ2-3, with 7 bases lining up with TRBD2. The CDR3 length is 17 residues. The germline gives CDR1 SGHTA, CDR2 FQGNSA. J was trimmed by 3 bases and V by 0 bases; bases with no gene match: 9. The CDR3 bases are TGTGCCAGCAGCTTAGCGCTAAGACCGGGGGGAACAGATACGCAGTATTTT. Residues: CASSLALRPGGTDTQYF.

The rearrangement uses TRBV7-8 and TRBJ1-5; D uncertain. V was pared by 4 bases and J by 4 bases, with 17 bases between. This CDR3 has 16 residues. Germline V gene data show CDR1 as SGHVS and CDR2 as FQNEAQ. The CDR3 region has the DNA TGTGCCAGCAGCTCCGGAACCCCTGGACTTAATCAGCCCCAGCATTTT. Residues: CASSSGTPGLNQPQHF.

This chain uses TRBV20-1 with TRBJ2-7; the D is unclear. The germline V gene has CDR1 DFQATT and CDR2 SNEGSKA (reference sequence). This CDR3 comprises 12 residues. V lost 0 bases, J lost 7 bases, and 10 bases lay in between. The CDR3 DNA sequence: TGCAGTGCTAGAGAAGCCGGCCATGAGCAGTACTTC. This sequence encodes CSAREAGHEQYF.